The present T cell receptor beta chain was sequenced within a study of T cells in Graves' hyperthyroidism and ophthalmopathy. Graves' hyperthyroidism was deemed stable given no ophthalmopathy progression within 18 months. Uncontrolled infection, other autoimmune disease, pregnancy or lactation barred patients from enrollment. Diagnoses used clinical symptoms, serum thyroxine and TRAb, thyroid ultrasound and orbital computed tomography. This clonotype was counted at least ten times. Looked up from germline, CDR1 is MNHNS and CDR2 is SASEGT. Trimming shortened V by 10 bases and J by 0 bases, and 4 bases separated the two germline ends. There are 11 residues in the CDR3. It was RNA transcripts that yielded the amplified TCR beta CDR3 regions. Using the HTBI primer set, a first-round RT-PCR was run on the TCR CDR3. In TCRdb, the multiplex PCR reads were re-called with MiXCR into one record per CDR3 protein. The table lists 100,000 to 140,000 distinct CDR3 sequences, approximately 15% of them singletons.

The TCR comes from a woman in her 50s with Graves' hyperthyroidism. The V gene is TRBV6-1, the J gene TRBJ1-3; D is ambiguous. The material sequenced was blood. The CDR3 sequence: CATDSGNTIYF. CDR3 DNA sequence: TGTGCCACCGACTCTGGAAACACCATATATTTT.